Below, 20 T cell receptor beta chains from the same sample are listed, as sequenced in a study of blood T cells in healthy people across ages. Using a J-beta primer mix together with a sample-barcoded 5' primer, a second PCR was run for about 6 to 11 cycles. TCRdb re-derived calls from the 5' RACE reads in MiXCR, one entry per CDR3 protein. The sample holds hundreds of thousands of distinct CDR3 sequences, more than 55% seen once. The sequenced sample was blood. The receptors stem from a man in his forties in good health.

CDR3 residues: CASSLRSQRLNTEAFF. The DNA of the CDR3 is TGTGCCAGCAGCTTAAGGTCCCAGAGGTTGAACACTGAAGCTTTCTTT. The chain employs TRBV7-8 and TRBJ1-1; D call uncertain. The length of the CDR3 is 16 residues. V was clipped by 2 bases and J by 0 bases, with 13 bases between them. CDR1 and CDR2 from the germline V gene are SGHVS and FQNEAQ.

The V call is TRBV5-6, the J call TRBJ2-5, with D maybe TRBD2 (5 bases). V shed 4 bases and J shed 5 bases, with 18 bases lying between them. This CDR3 is built from 15 residues. Germline CDR1 and CDR2: SGHDT and YYEEEE. The CDR3 loop is CASSARLPQRETQYF. As DNA, the CDR3 is TGTGCCAGCAGCGCCCGTTTGCCACAGCGGGAGACCCAGTACTTC.

This clonotype was seen a handful of times. The rearrangement links TRBV4-2 to TRBJ1-5, with no clear D. CDR1 is LGHNA, CDR2 YNFKEQ, per germline. The CDR3 consists of 17 residues. V lost 2 bases to trimming and J lost 3 bases, with 17 bases between them. The CDR3 sequence is CASSQLGSGRDNQPQHF. The CDR3 DNA sequence: TGTGCCAGCAGCCAACTCGGGTCGGGGAGGGACAATCAGCCCCAGCATTTT.

The rearrangement joins TRBV7-2 to TRBJ2-3; D possibly corresponds to TRBD2 (6 bases). Trimming stripped 1 base from V and 8 bases from J, with 13 bases between. Germline lookup yields CDR1 SGHTA and CDR2 FQGNSA. The CDR3 sequence is 14 residues long. The CDR3 sequence is CASSLDLARRTQYF. CDR3 coding DNA: TGTGCCAGCAGCTTAGATCTAGCGCGGCGTACGCAGTATTTT.

This clonotype has just a few counts. V gene TRBV3-1 combines with J gene TRBJ2-3; no firm D call. Germline V gives CDR1 LGHDT, CDR2 YNNKEL (reference sequence). Trimming removed 0 bases at V and 2 bases at J, with 12 bases between. The CDR3 contains 16 residues. The CDR3 loop reads CASSQDPATYTDTQYF. DNA for the CDR3: TGTGCCAGCAGCCAAGATCCAGCAACTTACACAGATACGCAGTATTTT.

The chain links TRBV6-6 to TRBJ2-1; tentatively, D is TRBD2 (6 bases). V was shortened by 8 bases and J by 5 bases, with 25 bases between the two germline ends. CDR1 MNHNY and CDR2 SVGAGI come from the germline V gene (reference sequence). The CDR3 runs 17 residues. The CDR3 region is CASRPLEPTRLDNEQFF. In nucleotides, the CDR3 is TGTGCCAGCCGACCCCTGGAACCGACACGACTAGACAATGAGCAGTTCTTC.

The V and J genes are TRBV25-1 and TRBJ1-1, with 7 bases lining up with TRBD1. Germline V lookup: CDR1 MGHDK, CDR2 SYGVNS. Germline trimming cut 5 bases from V and 1 base from J; bases unmatched to any gene: 7. The CDR3 has 15 residues. In nucleotides, the CDR3 is TGTGCCAGCAGTCTTCAGGGGGATGAGAACACTGAAGCTTTCTTT. It is translated as CASSLQGDENTEAFF.

In DNA, the CDR3 is TGTGCCACCAGTGATCCGGACAGGACAGATACGCAGTATTTT. Its protein product is CATSDPDRTDTQYF. The V call is TRBV24-1, the J call TRBJ2-3, with 7 bases fitting TRBD1. CDR1 is KGHDR and CDR2 is SFDVKD in the germline V gene. With V trimmed by 3 bases and J by 3 bases, 2 bases remained unmatched. This CDR3 spans 14 amino acids.

The genes are TRBV2 and TRBJ1-4; tentatively, D is TRBD1 (5 bases). The CDR3 loop spans 15 amino acids. Trimming left V 6 bases short and J 6 bases short, with 17 bases between. The V gene's germline CDR1 is SNHLY and CDR2 FYNNEI. The CDR3 sequence is CASSQPPRGYEKLFF. DNA for the CDR3: TGTGCCAGCAGCCAACCTCCTCGGGGCTATGAAAAACTGTTTTTT.

The rearrangement links TRBV25-1 to TRBJ1-1; 10 bases line up with TRBD1. Trimming removed 1 base from V and 11 bases from J; junction bases left unmatched: 10. The CDR3 has 15 amino acids. Germline V CDR1 and CDR2: MGHDK, SYGVNS. The CDR3 here is CASSEFTGQGRAAFF. DNA of the CDR3: TGTGCCAGCAGTGAATTTACGGGACAGGGGCGGGCGGCTTTCTTT. The full variable domain, with the rest looked up from reference TRBV25-1 and TRBJ1-1, is EADIYQTPRYLVIGTGKKITLECSQTMGHDKMYWYQQDPGMELHLIHYSYGVNSTEKGDLSSESTVSRIRTEHFPLTLESARPSHTSQYLCASSEFTGQGRAAFFGQGTRLTVV.

V is TRBV5-1 and J is TRBJ2-5, with 9 bases matching TRBD1. The CDR3 contains 16 residues. The V gene end was trimmed by 4 bases and the J gene end by 2 bases; junction bases not matched to a gene: 9. From germline, CDR1 is SGHRS and CDR2 YFSETQ. CDR3 bases: TGCGCCAGCAGCGGGCGACAGGGGGTCGAACAAGAGACCCAGTACTTC. It encodes CASSGRQGVEQETQYF.

The V and J genes are TRBV6-1 and TRBJ1-2; TRBD1 matches 8 bases. The CDR3 runs to 15 residues. Germline CDR1 MNHNS, CDR2 SASEGT. The V and J ends lost 4 bases and 4 bases, in that order; junction bases with no gene match: 8. The CDR3 is CASSATRTGSYGYTF. CDR3 in DNA: TGTGCCAGCAGTGCCACACGGACAGGGAGCTATGGCTACACCTTC.

V and J are TRBV29-1 and TRBJ2-5, with D unresolved. The CDR3 length is 13 residues. CDR1 is SQVTM and CDR2 is ANQGSEA in the germline V gene. V lost 3 bases and J lost 0, with 8 bases in between. The DNA of the CDR3 is TGCAGCGTTGATAGCAGCTACCAAGAGACCCAGTACTTC. This encodes CSVDSSYQETQYF.

Regarding this clonotype: With a much larger clone just one base away, this may be a read error. This chain links TRBV7-8 with TRBJ2-7; 8 positions agree with TRBD1. With the DNA end fitting TRBJ2-5 better, the J assignment may be wrong. Germline CDR1 is SGHVS and CDR2 is FQNEAQ. The CDR3 contains 14 residues. The CDR3 sequence is CASSHDRGEETQYF. The DNA of the CDR3 is TGTGCCAGCAGCCATGACAGGGGTGAGGAGACCCAGTACTTC.

The J gene is TRBJ2-7, the V gene TRBV20-1; D not resolved. The CDR3 extends over 12 amino acids. Deletions cut 7 bases from V and 9 bases from J, with 19 bases between. The V gene's germline CDR1 is DFQATT and CDR2 SNEGSKA (reference sequence). Here the CDR3 DNA reads TGCAGTGGGCAGGTAGACCCTAACAGGCAGTACTTC. Encoded protein: CSGQVDPNRQYF.

This rearrangement joins TRBV13 to TRBJ2-3; possible D gene TRBD2, 6 bases. The germline V gene encodes CDR1 PRHDT and CDR2 FYEKMQ (reference sequence). V gave up 5 bases and J gave up 6 bases, with 15 bases separating them. This CDR3 spans 14 amino acids. The CDR3 loop is CASSHLTSSDTQYF. CDR3 in DNA: TGTGCCAGCAGCCATTTGACTAGTTCGGATACGCAGTATTTT.

This rearrangement joins TRBV28 to TRBJ2-1; a weak D match, TRBD1 (6 bases). Trimming removed 7 bases at V and 9 bases at J, with 25 bases between. Germline V gives CDR1 MDHEN, CDR2 SYDVKM. CDR3 length: 16 residues. The CDR3 DNA is TGTGCCAGCACCGCCTTGGGGGACACCCCCAGAGGTGAGCAGTTCTTC. The encoded protein is CASTALGDTPRGEQFF.

This clonotype was found many times. The rearrangement links TRBV29-1 to TRBJ2-7; 12 nucleotides line up with TRBD2. This CDR3 has 13 amino acids. Trimming cost V 4 bases and J 5 bases; bases outside gene matches: 3. The germline V gene has CDR1 SQVTM and CDR2 ANQGSEA. The CDR3 DNA is TGCAGCGTTGCGACTAGCGGGAGCCACGAGCAGTACTTC. It is translated as CSVATSGSHEQYF.

J is TRBJ1-1 and V is TRBV9; TRBD1 agrees at 9 bases. Germline CDR1 reads SGDLS; CDR2 reads YYNGEE. CDR3 length: 15 amino acids. V shed 5 bases and J 1 base; nucleotides not matched to a gene: 6. The CDR3 loop is CASSSTGGTNTEAFF. CDR3 bases: TGTGCCAGCAGTTCGACAGGGGGTACGAACACTGAAGCTTTCTTT.

The chain uses TRBV4-2 and TRBJ2-3, with D possibly being TRBD2 (6 bases). Trimming cost V 1 base and J 9 bases, with 14 bases left between them. Germline CDR1 is LGHNA and CDR2 is YNFKEQ. The CDR3 consists of 14 residues. CDR3 sequence: CASSQGSGTDTQYF. Written as DNA, the CDR3 is TGTGCCAGCAGCCAAGGTTCAGGGACTGACACGCAGTATTTT.